Below are 8 T cell receptor beta chains sequenced from a single sample in a study of blood T cell repertoires in COVID-19. TCRdb's table, derived via immunoSEQ multiplex PCR, lists solely in-frame clones and lacks some. The sample gives roughly 140,000 clones, about four fifths of which show up once; roughly 8.3% is in the top ten. Input material: peripheral blood. These receptors originate from a woman of 80 years or more in a cohort sampled during active or convalescent COVID-19.

The V call is TRBV12-3 or TRBV12-4, the J call TRBJ1-1; D unresolved. Trimming shortened V by 2 bases and J by 4 bases, and 8 bases separated the two germline ends. CDR3 length: 13 residues. Written as DNA, the CDR3 is TGTGCCAGCAGTTTAATCCGGGGCACTGAAGCTTTCTTT. This sequence encodes CASSLIRGTEAFF.

In this sample, this clone turned up a few times. V and J are TRBV28 and TRBJ1-2, with 10 nucleotides matching TRBD1. Germline assignment: CDR1 MDHEN and CDR2 SYDVKM. Losses at the gene ends were 5 bases for V and 8 bases for J; bases not matched to a gene: 8. This CDR3 has 14 residues. CDR3 region: CASSPVDRGRGYTF. The CDR3 nucleotides are TGTGCCAGCAGTCCGGTTGACAGGGGGCGAGGCTACACCTTC.

The rearrangement joins TRBV7-9 to TRBJ2-6; D is uncertain. V dropped 2 bases and J dropped 1 base, with 6 bases sitting between them. Germline V lookup: CDR1 SEHNR, CDR2 FQNEAQ (reference sequence). The CDR3 contains 15 residues. CDR3 in amino acids: CASSLTKSGANVLTF. In DNA form, the CDR3 reads TGTGCCAGCAGCTTAACTAAATCTGGGGCCAACGTCCTGACTTTC. The full variable domain, its missing parts supplied by reference TRBV7-9 and TRBJ2-6, is DTGVSQNPRHKITKRGQNVTFRCDPISEHNRLYWYRQTLGQGPEFLTYFQNEAQLEKSRLLSDRFSAERPKGSFSTLEIQRTEQGDSAMYLCASSLTKSGANVLTFGAGSRLTVL.

The J gene is TRBJ2-5, the V gene TRBV5-1; TRBD2 matches 7 bases. The germline V gene encodes CDR1 SGHRS and CDR2 YFSETQ. The CDR3 covers 15 residues. V was clipped by 4 bases and J by 3 bases; unmatched bases: 9. The CDR3 region has the DNA TGCGCCAGCAGCCGGGGAGGGTCAGGGAAAGAGACCCAGTACTTC. It is translated as CASSRGGSGKETQYF. Together with reference TRBV5-1 and TRBJ2-5, the CDR3 gives the full variable domain: KAGVTQTPRYLIKTRGQQVTLSCSPISGHRSVSWYQQTPGQGLQFLFEYFSETQRNKGNFPGRFSGRQFSNSRSEMNVSTLELGDSALYLCASSRGGSGKETQYFGPGTRLLVL.

CDR3 sequence: CASSIDRGGFGYTF. The CDR3 DNA sequence: TGTGCCAGCAGCATCGACAGGGGGGGGTTCGGCTACACCTTC. The chain links TRBV7-9 to TRBJ1-2; 9 bases are a match to TRBD1. Germline loops: CDR1 SEHNR, CDR2 FQNEAQ (reference sequence). With V trimmed by 5 bases and J by 8 bases, 9 bases remained unmatched. The CDR3 loop spans 14 amino acids.

This clone has only one observation. The V gene is TRBV2, the J gene TRBJ1-2, with D perhaps TRBD1 (5 bases). The CDR3 length is 14 residues. Trimming left V 6 bases short and J 1 base short, with 12 bases between. Per the germline V gene, CDR1 is SNHLY and CDR2 is FYNNEI. In DNA form, the CDR3 reads TGTGCCAGCAGGCGGGACTCTTTTAACTATGGCTACACCTTC. As protein: CASRRDSFNYGYTF.

CDR3 DNA sequence: TGTGCCAGCAGCTCACCGGGACTAAGCTATGGCTACACCTTC. Its protein product is CASSSPGLSYGYTF. The gene calls are TRBV5-5 and TRBJ1-2, with a weak D call TRBD1 (5 bases). The ends were cut back, 3 bases at V and 4 bases at J, with 13 bases in the middle. The CDR3 loop spans 14 amino acids. Germline CDR1 reads SGHKS; CDR2 reads YYEKEE (reference sequence).

The rearrangement joins TRBV2 to TRBJ2-1, with unresolved D. V was pared by 5 bases and J by 6 bases, with 11 bases between. The CDR3 has 13 amino acids. Looked up from germline, CDR1 is SNHLY and CDR2 is FYNNEI. The CDR3 loop reads CASSNGRSNEQFF. CDR3 in DNA: TGTGCCAGCAGTAATGGCCGGAGCAATGAGCAGTTCTTC. The full variable domain, with the rest looked up from reference TRBV2 and TRBJ2-1, is EPEVTQTPSHQVTQMGQEVILRCVPISNHLYFYWYRQILGQKVEFLVSFYNNEISEKSEIFDDQFSVERPDGSNFTLKIRSTKLEDSAMYFCASSNGRSNEQFFGPGTRLTVL.